This is a list of T cell receptor beta chains from one sample in a study of T cell repertoires in cytomegalovirus infection. MiXCR was run by TCRdb on the reads, yielding one entry per CDR3 protein. The sample records some 350,000 distinct CDR3 sequences, around 18% being singletons. Material: PBMCs. These receptors were obtained from a human donor in good health (CMV status not recorded). Some clones in this sample may be carry-over from other donors' samples. Both conserved end residues are part of each CDR3. The order of the fields is V gene, clone size, D gene, J gene, CDR3 protein, CDR3 DNA. D genes are given only for firm matches. Some rows have no size entry. The others give once, few or many, or a class for an expanded clone.

v_call: TRBV7-6; clone_size: many; d_call: -; j_call: TRBJ2-5; cdr3_aa: CASSLDVGGGETQYF; cdr3_nt: TGTGCCAGCAGCTTAGACGTGGGGGGAGGAGAGACCCAGTACTTC
v_call: TRBV7-2; clone_size: many; d_call: TRBD2; j_call: TRBJ2-7; cdr3_aa: CASSPLGGGPSYEQYF; cdr3_nt: TGTGCCAGCAGCCCACTGGGGGGAGGGCCCTCCTACGAGCAGTACTTC
v_call: TRBV24-1; clone_size: -; d_call: TRBD2; j_call: TRBJ2-5; cdr3_aa: CATSDNSGTSALGAETQYF; cdr3_nt: TGTGCCACCAGTGACAACTCCGGGACTAGCGCCCTTGGGGCAGAGACCCAGTACTTC
v_call: TRBV6-2/TRBV6-3; clone_size: -; d_call: -; j_call: TRBJ2-7; cdr3_aa: CASSPDWGEQYF; cdr3_nt: TGTGCCAGCAGTCCGGACTGGGGCGAGCAGTACTTC
v_call: TRBV7-2; clone_size: many; d_call: TRBD2; j_call: TRBJ2-3; cdr3_aa: CARGRGPTDTQYF; cdr3_nt: TGTGCCAGGGGGAGGGGTCCTACAGATACGCAGTATTTT
v_call: TRBV5-6; clone_size: few; d_call: -; j_call: TRBJ1-4; cdr3_aa: CASSPQGREKLFF; cdr3_nt: TGTGCCAGCAGCCCGCAGGGCAGGGAAAAACTGTTTTTT
v_call: TRBV7-2; clone_size: many; d_call: -; j_call: TRBJ1-6; cdr3_aa: CASSYEQGRPLHF; cdr3_nt: TGTGCCAGCAGCTACGAACAGGGACGACCCCTCCACTTT
v_call: TRBV6-1; clone_size: few; d_call: TRBD1; j_call: TRBJ2-7; cdr3_aa: CAAETGLYEQYF; cdr3_nt: TGTGCCGCAGAGACAGGGCTCTACGAGCAGTACTTC
v_call: TRBV7-8; clone_size: many; d_call: -; j_call: TRBJ1-1; cdr3_aa: CASSTQVNTEAFF; cdr3_nt: TGTGCCAGCAGCACGCAGGTGAACACTGAAGCTTTCTTT
v_call: TRBV24-1; clone_size: -; d_call: TRBD1; j_call: TRBJ2-1; cdr3_aa: CATRDRVYEQFF; cdr3_nt: TGTGCCACCAGGGACAGGGTCTATGAGCAGTTCTTC
v_call: TRBV27; clone_size: -; d_call: TRBD2; j_call: TRBJ2-3; cdr3_aa: CASGRLASQYF; cdr3_nt: TGTGCCAGCGGCCGACTAGCCTCGCAGTATTTT
v_call: TRBV20-1; clone_size: -; d_call: -; j_call: TRBJ2-7; cdr3_aa: CSASSGSGPYEQYF; cdr3_nt: TGCAGTGCTAGCAGCGGTTCGGGACCCTACGAGCAGTACTTC
v_call: TRBV2; clone_size: few; d_call: -; j_call: TRBJ1-1; cdr3_aa: CASSEVPDSEAFF; cdr3_nt: TGTGCCAGCAGTGAAGTCCCGGACAGTGAAGCTTTCTTT
v_call: TRBV20-1; clone_size: few; d_call: -; j_call: TRBJ1-1; cdr3_aa: CSASPFGTEAFF; cdr3_nt: TGCAGTGCTAGCCCCTTCGGGACTGAAGCTTTCTTT
v_call: TRBV10-2; clone_size: -; d_call: -; j_call: TRBJ2-3; cdr3_aa: CASGTGKYTQYF; cdr3_nt: TGCGCCAGCGGCACAGGGAAATATACGCAGTATTTT
v_call: TRBV5-1; clone_size: few; d_call: -; j_call: TRBJ1-2; cdr3_aa: CASSLGQDGYTF; cdr3_nt: TGCGCCAGCAGCTTGGGACAGGATGGCTACACCTTC
v_call: TRBV2; clone_size: few; d_call: -; j_call: TRBJ2-3; cdr3_aa: CASSENPHFTDTQYF; cdr3_nt: TGTGCCAGCAGTGAAAATCCGCACTTCACAGATACGCAGTATTTT
v_call: TRBV5-1; clone_size: -; d_call: TRBD1; j_call: TRBJ2-2; cdr3_aa: CATLRRDRVTGELFF; cdr3_nt: TGCGCCACCCTCAGGCGGGACAGGGTGACCGGGGAGCTGTTTTTT
v_call: TRBV20-1; clone_size: -; d_call: TRBD1; j_call: TRBJ2-5; cdr3_aa: CSARGQQETQYF; cdr3_nt: TGCAGTGCGAGGGGACAGCAAGAGACCCAGTACTTC
v_call: TRBV6-2/TRBV6-3; clone_size: many; d_call: TRBD1; j_call: TRBJ1-2; cdr3_aa: CASRTGQAFGGYTF; cdr3_nt: TGTGCCAGCAGGACCGGACAGGCGTTTGGTGGCTACACCTTC